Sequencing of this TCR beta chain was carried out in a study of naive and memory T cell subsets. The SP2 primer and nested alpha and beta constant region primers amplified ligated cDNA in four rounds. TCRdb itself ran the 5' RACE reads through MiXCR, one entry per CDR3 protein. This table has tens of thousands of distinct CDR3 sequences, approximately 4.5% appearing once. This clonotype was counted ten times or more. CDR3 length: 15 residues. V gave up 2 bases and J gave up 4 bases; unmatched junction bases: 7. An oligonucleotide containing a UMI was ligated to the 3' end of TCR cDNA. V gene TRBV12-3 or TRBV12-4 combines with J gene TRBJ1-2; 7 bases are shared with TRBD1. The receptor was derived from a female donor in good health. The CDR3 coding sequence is TGTGCCAGCAGTTTATTCACAGGGGCCCTCTATGGCTACACCTTC. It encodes CASSLFTGALYGYTF.